This TCR beta chain emerged from a study of cytomegalovirus exposure and HLA in healthy donors. CDR3 size: 15 residues. With V trimmed by 2 bases and J by 4 bases, 4 bases remained unmatched. Germline CDR1 reads SGHTA; CDR2 reads FQGNSA. Concerning this clone itself: What it binds is not known.

The study's findings and limits: A later analysis appeared to link common viral pathogens to several of the most significant clusters. About 87% or about 30% of the time was how often most TCR beta V segments were productive, according to an earlier analysis. Association with HLA alleles at 0.05 false discovery rate was found for approximately 18,000 TCR beta sequences in a later analysis. A missense DCLRE1C variant was associated with V- and J-gene trimming of TCR beta chains in a later analysis, and an independent cohort replicated the association.

PCR primers comprised 60 Vbeta and 13 Jbeta primers. Method: immunoSEQ multiplex PCR; TCRdb's copy keeps in-frame clones and lacks some. The table records fewer than 250,000 clones, around 73% of them present only once. The sequenced sample was PBMCs. This clonotype was sampled from a male donor in good health and CMV-seronegative. V is TRBV7-2 and J is TRBJ2-7; 11 positions match TRBD1. The CDR3 DNA reads as TGTGCCAGCAGCTTAAGGACAGGGGGCATTTACGAGCAGTACTTC. It yields the protein CASSLRTGGIYEQYF.